This T cell receptor (beta chain) was recorded in a study of naive and memory T cell subsets. V lost 6 bases, J lost 4 bases, and 5 bases stayed unmatched. The CDR3 consists of 13 residues. CDR1 and CDR2 from the germline V gene are MNHEY and SVGAGI. Study observations and caveats: Expression changes during T cell differentiation may affect RNA-based TCR counts. A few larger clonotypes appeared in naive repertoires, especially CD8, possibly memory cells re-expressing CD45RA.

An equimolar mix of two oligonucleotides served as the beta constant-region primer for TRBC1 and TRBC2. Four rounds of PCR amplified the ligated cDNA using nested alpha and beta constant-region primers plus SP2. TCRdb used MiXCR to reprocess the UMI-ligation and nested PCR reads, holding one entry per CDR3 protein. The sample has over 65,000 distinct CDR3 sequences; around 9% are singletons. This clonotype was observed many times. Its cognate antigen is unknown. Cells stained for CD3, CD4, CD8, CD45RA and CD27 were sorted into four subsets. This chain connects TRBV6-5 to TRBJ1-1; 7 bases line up with TRBD1. Sequenced material: naive CD8+ T cells from blood. The origin of this receptor is a human donor in good health. CDR3 loop: CASSLDRVTEAFF. CDR3 bases: TGTGCCAGCAGCTTAGACAGGGTCACTGAAGCTTTCTTT.